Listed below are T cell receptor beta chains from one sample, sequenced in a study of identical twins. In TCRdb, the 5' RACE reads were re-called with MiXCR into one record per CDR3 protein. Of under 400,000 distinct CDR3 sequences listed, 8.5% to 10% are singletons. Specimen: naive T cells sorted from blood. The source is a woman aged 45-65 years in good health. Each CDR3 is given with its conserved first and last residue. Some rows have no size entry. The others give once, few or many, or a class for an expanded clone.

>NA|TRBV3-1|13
CASSQDGVWEQYF
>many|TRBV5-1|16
CASSAEPLSNTDTQYF
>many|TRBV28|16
CASREGGLPFSYEQYF
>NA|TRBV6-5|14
CASSYSLAGETQYF
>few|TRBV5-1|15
CASSPLAGEYNEQFF
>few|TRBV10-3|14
CATRDIRPGNTIYF
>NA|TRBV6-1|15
CASSASGADYNEQFF
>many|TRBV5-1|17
CASSWAPGTGSGQPQHF
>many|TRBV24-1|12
CATSDLNTEAFF
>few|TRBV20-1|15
CSAAGQRTFKNIQYF
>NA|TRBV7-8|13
CASSFSRTDTQYF
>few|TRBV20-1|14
CSAPSGDPLDEQFF
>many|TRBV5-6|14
CASGWITNTGELFF
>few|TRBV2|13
CASSEASGGEQFF
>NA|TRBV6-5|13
CASSGPSNYGYTF
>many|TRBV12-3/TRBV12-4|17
CASSLGLAGGPYNEQFF
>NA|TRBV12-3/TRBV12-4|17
CASSLVLMRERNNEQFF
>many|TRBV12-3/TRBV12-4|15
CASSQTSGSRYEQYF
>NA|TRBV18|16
CASSPLGSGATYEQYF
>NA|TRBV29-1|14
CSVQGGREAYEQYF
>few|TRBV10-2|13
CASRDRIRSPLHF
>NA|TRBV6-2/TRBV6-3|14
CASSYGPGIGEQYF
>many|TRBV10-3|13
CAISGEPGQPQHF
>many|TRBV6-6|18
CASSTFVPTSVSYNEQFF
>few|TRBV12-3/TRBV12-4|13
CASSFAANTEAFF
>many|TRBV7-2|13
CASSLATLDGFFF
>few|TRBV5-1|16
CASSLLDRATNEKLFF
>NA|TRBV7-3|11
CASSFLVLAYF
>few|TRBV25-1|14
CASKGPLQYSPLHF
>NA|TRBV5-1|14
CASSQENPGREQYF
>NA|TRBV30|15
CAWSGDRGRADTQYF
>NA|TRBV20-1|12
CSAREWGETQYF
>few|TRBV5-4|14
CASSLGGQKAEQFF
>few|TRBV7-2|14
CASQGTPGLYGYTF
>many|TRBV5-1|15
CASSLGLANTGELFF
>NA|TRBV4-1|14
CASSHPGRHYEQYF
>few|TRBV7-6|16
CASSSGSGTVSETQYF
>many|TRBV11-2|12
CASSSVTDTQYF
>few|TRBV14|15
CASSQGYSYTDTQYF
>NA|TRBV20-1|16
CSAPGTSGRARDTQYF
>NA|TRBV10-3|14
CAISEKGIHWEQFF
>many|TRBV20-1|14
CSATTSGRTDTQYF
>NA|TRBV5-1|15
CASSLDGVNTGELFF
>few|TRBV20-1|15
CSARVLGRAESTQYF
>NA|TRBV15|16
CATSRLAGAIRGTQYF
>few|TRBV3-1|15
CASSQGAVSYNEQFF
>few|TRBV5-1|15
CASSYSGSEPYEQYF
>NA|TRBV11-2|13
CASSLVVDAEAFF
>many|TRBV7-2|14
CASSASLALHTQYF
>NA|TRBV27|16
CASSLTSGRAPDTQYF
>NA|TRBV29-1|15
CSVTGGPSSYNEQFF
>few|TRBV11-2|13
CASSLYRGAPLHF
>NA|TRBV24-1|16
CATSDKGPPNTDTQYF
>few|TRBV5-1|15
CASSFGLERADTQYF
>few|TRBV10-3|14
CAITEGQGGGEQFF
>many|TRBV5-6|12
CASSLRDKGLFF
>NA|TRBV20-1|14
CSAAIQGAGEKLFF
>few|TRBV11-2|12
CASSYRQNIQYF
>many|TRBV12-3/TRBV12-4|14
CASSPGSGLQPQHF
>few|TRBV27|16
CASSPRDRDWHYGYTF